The TCR beta chain under discussion was sequenced for a study of blood T cell repertoires in COVID-19 (dated by TCRdb to 2018 to 2021). In terms of the full investigation: Samples covering the acute and convalescent phases of COVID-19 were provided by collaborators in the United States, Italy and Spain. The material from the prospective study consisted of cDNA or gDNA derived from T cells, B-cell-depleted T cells, or PBMCs. Subjects who had been exposed to COVID-19, were actively infected with it, or had recovered from it provided the deeply sampled blood TCRbeta repertoires that made up the dataset. The repertoires were released in a freely available public database intended as a resource for research on the immune response to SARS-CoV-2. The samples were drawn from two sources: the first 160 participants of the ongoing ImmuneRACE study, and fewer than 1,500 subjects contributed by 6 global collaborators. Sample metadata almost always included a de-identified subject ID, COVID-19 status, age in years and sex. HLA class I and class II types, where available, came from metadata supplied by the sample provider rather than from assay-based typing.

V is cut by 2 bases and J by 0 bases, and the space between the germline ends is 13 bases. The germline V gene encodes CDR1 SGHAT and CDR2 FQDESV (reference sequence). CDR3 length: 16 amino acids, cysteine to phenylalanine. The sequence is cut down to CDR3 DNA, 48 bases in frame from base 1. With respect to this clone: No antigen is known for it. Base qualities are not at hand, and no much larger clone is one base apart.

Overall results and qualifications from the work: Clinical and demographic metadata were provided uncurated, with the amount varying by source and participant.

Samples from volunteer blood donors who had recovered from COVID-19 were contributed by a second Seattle source. Collaborating institutions collected whole blood in K2EDTA tubes following their own protocols. For TCRbeta analysis, collaborators shipped samples in one of three forms: frozen whole blood, isolated PBMCs, or DNA extracted from either of those sample types. TCRbeta CDR3 regions were amplified from genomic DNA by means of the immunoSEQ Assay, a bias-controlled multiplex PCR. The authors' pipeline ran thus. Nucleated cell counts per sample were estimated from amplification of reference gene primers within the assay. To quantify the absolute abundance of each unique TCRbeta CDR3 rearrangement, sequence reads were collapsed and filtered. For each sample, productive Simpson clonality was calculated as the square root of Simpson's diversity index across productive rearrangements. In TCRdb, the immuneACCESS table is reduced to in-frame sequences with V and J assigned. These tables do not hold every clone; where another copy was compared, an unresolved V gene accounts for under half, and the others remain unexplained. V, J and clone size were drawn from that table, and D and trimming were deduced from the DNA. The table for this sample lists some 320,000 clones; about 91% of them were counted only once. The ten largest make up about 7% of the sample.

The clonotype originates from a woman in her twenties or thirties who had recovered from COVID-19. The sequencing input was peripheral blood. This receptor chain uses TRBV11-1 and TRBJ1-1; the D gene cannot be resolved reliably. The CDR3 region: CASSLSVLTLNTEAFF. The DNA reads TGTGCCAGCAGCTTATCAGTTCTTACCTTGAACACTGAAGCTTTCTTT.